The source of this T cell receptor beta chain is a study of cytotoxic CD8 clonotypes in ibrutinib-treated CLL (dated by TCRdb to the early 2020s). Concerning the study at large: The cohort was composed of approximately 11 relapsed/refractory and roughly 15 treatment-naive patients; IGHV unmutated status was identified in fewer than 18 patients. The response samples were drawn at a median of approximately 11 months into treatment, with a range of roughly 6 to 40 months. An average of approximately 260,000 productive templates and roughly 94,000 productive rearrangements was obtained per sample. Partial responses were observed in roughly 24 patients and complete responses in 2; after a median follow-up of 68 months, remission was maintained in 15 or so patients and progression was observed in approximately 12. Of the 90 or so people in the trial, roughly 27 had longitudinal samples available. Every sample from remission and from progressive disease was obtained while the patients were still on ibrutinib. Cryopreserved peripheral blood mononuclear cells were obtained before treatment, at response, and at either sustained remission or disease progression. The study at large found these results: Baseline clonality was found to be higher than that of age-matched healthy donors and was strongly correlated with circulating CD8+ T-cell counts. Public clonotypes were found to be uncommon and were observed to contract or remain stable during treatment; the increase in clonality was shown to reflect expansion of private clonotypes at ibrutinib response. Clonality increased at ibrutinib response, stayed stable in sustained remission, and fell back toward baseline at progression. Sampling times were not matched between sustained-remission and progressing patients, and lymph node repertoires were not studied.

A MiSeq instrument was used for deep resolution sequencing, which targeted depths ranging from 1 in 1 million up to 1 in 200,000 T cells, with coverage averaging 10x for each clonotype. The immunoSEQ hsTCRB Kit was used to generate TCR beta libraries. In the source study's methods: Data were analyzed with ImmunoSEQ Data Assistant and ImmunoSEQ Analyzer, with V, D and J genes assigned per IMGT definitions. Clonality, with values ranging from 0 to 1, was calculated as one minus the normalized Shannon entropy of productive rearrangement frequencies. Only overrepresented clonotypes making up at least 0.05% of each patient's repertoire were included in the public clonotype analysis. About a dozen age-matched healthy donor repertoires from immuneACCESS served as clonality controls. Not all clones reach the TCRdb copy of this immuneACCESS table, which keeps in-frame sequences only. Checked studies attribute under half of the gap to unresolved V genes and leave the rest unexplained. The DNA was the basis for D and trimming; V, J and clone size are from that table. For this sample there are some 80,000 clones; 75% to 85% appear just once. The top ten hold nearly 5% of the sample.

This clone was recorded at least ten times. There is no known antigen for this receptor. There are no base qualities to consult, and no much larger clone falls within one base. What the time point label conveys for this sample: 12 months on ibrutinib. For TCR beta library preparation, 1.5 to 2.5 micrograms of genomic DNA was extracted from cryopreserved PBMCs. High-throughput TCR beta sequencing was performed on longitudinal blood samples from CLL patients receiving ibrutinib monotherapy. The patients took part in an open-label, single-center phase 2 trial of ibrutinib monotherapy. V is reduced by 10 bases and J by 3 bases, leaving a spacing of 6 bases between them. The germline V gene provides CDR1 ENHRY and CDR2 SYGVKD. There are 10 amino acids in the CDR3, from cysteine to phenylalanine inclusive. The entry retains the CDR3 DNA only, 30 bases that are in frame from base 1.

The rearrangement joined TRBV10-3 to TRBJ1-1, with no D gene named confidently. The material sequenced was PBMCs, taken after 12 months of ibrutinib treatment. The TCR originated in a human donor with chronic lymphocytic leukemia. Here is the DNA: TGTGCCACCAGAGACACTGAAGCTTTCTTT. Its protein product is CATRDTEAFF.